This entry is about one T cell receptor (beta chain). The target antigen is unknown. The record originates from a study of T-cell memory formation after mild COVID-19. Trimming cost V 5 bases and J 0 bases, with 17 bases left between them. There are 17 residues in the CDR3. CDR1 and CDR2 from the germline V gene are SGHKS and YYEKEE (reference sequence). Overall study findings and caveats: Those CD4+ clones that contracted were mainly in CM and EM (CD8+ ones in EMRA).

TCRdb fed the 5' RACE reads into MiXCR, producing one record per CDR3 protein. The repertoire has approximately 410,000 distinct CDR3 sequences, about 25% of them found once; the top ten carry around 12%. The rearrangement joins TRBV5-5 to TRBJ2-2, with D maybe TRBD1 (6 bases). The receptor's source is an adult woman who had mild COVID-19 (a few samples of this study predate the infection). Cell type and time point are not known. The sequenced sample consisted of PBMCs or a T cell subset sorted from them (not recorded which). The CDR3 is CASRKVTGTTNTGELFF. The CDR3 DNA reads TGTGCCAGCAGAAAAGTTACCGGGACAACGAACACCGGGGAGCTGTTTTTT. Complete variable domain (other parts from reference TRBV5-5 and TRBJ2-2): DAGVTQSPTHLIKTRGQQVTLRCSPISGHKSVSWYQQVLGQGPQFIFQYYEKEERGRGNFPDRFSARQFPNYSSELNVNALLLGDSALYLCASRKVTGTTNTGELFFGEGSRLTVL.